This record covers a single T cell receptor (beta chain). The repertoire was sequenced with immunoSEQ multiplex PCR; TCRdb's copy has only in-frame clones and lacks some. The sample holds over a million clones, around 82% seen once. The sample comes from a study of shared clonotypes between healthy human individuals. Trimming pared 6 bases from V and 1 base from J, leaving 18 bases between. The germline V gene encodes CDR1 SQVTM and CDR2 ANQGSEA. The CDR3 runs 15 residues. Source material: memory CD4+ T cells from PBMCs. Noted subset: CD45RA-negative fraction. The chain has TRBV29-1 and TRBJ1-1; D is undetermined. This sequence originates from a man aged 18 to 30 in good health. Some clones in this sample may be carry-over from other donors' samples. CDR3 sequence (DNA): TGCAGCGTCCCTGGGAGCCGGGCGTGGAACACTGAAGCTTTCTTT. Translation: CSVPGSRAWNTEAFF.